This T cell receptor beta chain was identified in a study of T cell responses to AZD1222 COVID-19 vaccine. On the study more broadly: Second doses that came at about 4 or about 12 weeks were put together. Notes on the study in general: A mostly white British donor set with more females was recruited, and clonal diversity was possibly underestimated.

Concerning this clone itself: The antigen is undetermined.

V gave up 0 bases and J gave up 6 bases, with 11 bases separating them. Germline V gene sequence: CDR1 LNHDA, CDR2 SQIVND (reference sequence). The CDR3 totals 14 residues. Method: immunoSEQ multiplex PCR; TCRdb's copy keeps in-frame clones and lacks some. Of 130,000 or so clones listed, around 94% are singletons. Sequencing used peripheral blood, obtained on day 0 of AZD1222 vaccination. The V call is TRBV19, the J call TRBJ1-1, with D possibly TRBD1 on 5 matching bases. The origin of this receptor is an adult in good health. The CDR3 nucleotides are TGTGCCAGTAGTATAGAAAGGGGTTTACCTGAAGCTTTCTTT. Protein sequence: CASSIERGLPEAFF. Combining the CDR3 with reference TRBV19 and TRBJ1-1 gives the whole variable domain DGGITQSPKYLFRKEGQNVTLSCEQNLNHDAMYWYRQDPGQGLRLIYYSQIVNDFQKGDIAEGYSVSREKKESFPLTVTSAQKNPTAFYLCASSIERGLPEAFFGQGTRLTVV.